The 6 T cell receptor beta chains below were found in one sample sequenced in a study of T cell repertoires in aging, cancer and after chemotherapy (dated by TCRdb to about 2019). The data were produced on an Illumina MiSeq. Using a mixed TRB-A/B primer pool, multiplex touch-down PCR amplified rearranged TRB sequences covering the V, D and J segments. TCRdb trimmed public reads at Q25 via fastp, called clones via MiXCR and kept in-frame beta chains. All rows with the same CDR3 protein become a single entry with the most common DNA and genes. The sample yields a few thousand distinct CDR3 sequences; over 50% were counted once. Approximately 26% of the sample goes to the ten largest clones. TCR beta rearrangements were amplified from genomic DNA isolated from peripheral blood, not from sorted cells or RNA. Input material: blood. Receptor source: a human donor with a solid tumor.

The chain couples TRBV20-1 to TRBJ1-2; TRBD1 aligns across 7 bases. The junction had 8 bases not matched to a gene; V was cut back by 3 bases and J by 4 bases. In germline, CDR1 is DFQATT, CDR2 SNEGSKA (reference sequence). The CDR3 runs 14 residues. The CDR3 sequence: CSARTSGGTYGYTF. The CDR3 DNA sequence: TGCAGTGCTAGGACGTCAGGGGGGACCTATGGCTACACCTTC.

The chain combines TRBV5-1 with TRBJ2-2, with 11 bases aligning to TRBD2. CDR1 is SGHRS and CDR2 is YFSETQ in the germline V gene. This CDR3 comprises 16 residues. The V and J ends lost 6 bases and 7 bases, in that order; junction bases with no gene match: 11. The CDR3: CASIQLAGVDDGELFF. The CDR3 DNA reads TGCGCCAGCATCCAACTAGCGGGAGTCGATGACGGGGAGCTGTTTTTT.

This clonotype was seen a handful of times. CDR3 DNA: TGCAGTGCTGAAAGCGGGAGCGAATCCTACGAGCAGTACTTC. Encoded protein: CSAESGSESYEQYF. The chain is built from TRBV20-1 and TRBJ2-7; 8 nucleotides align to TRBD2. Trimming at V came to 5 bases and at J to 1 base, leaving 7 bases not matched to a gene. The germline CDR1 and CDR2 sequences are DFQATT and SNEGSKA (reference sequence). CDR3 length: 14 residues.

V usage is TRBV19 and J usage is TRBJ1-5, with TRBD1 matching 7 bases. Germline V gene sequence: CDR1 LNHDA, CDR2 SQIVND (reference sequence). The CDR3 sequence is 15 residues long. V lost 0 bases and J lost 3; bases outside the gene matches: 2. CDR3 region: CASSIDRGVNQPQHF. Here the CDR3 DNA reads TGTGCCAGTAGTATAGACAGGGGGGTCAATCAGCCCCAGCATTTT.

This chain joins TRBV7-6 and TRBJ2-2; 7 positions agree with TRBD1. In germline, CDR1 is SGHVS, CDR2 FNYEAQ. V trimming: 1 base; J trimming: 2 bases; junction bases outside the gene matches: 4. The CDR3 is 16 residues long. For the CDR3, the DNA is TGTGCCAGCAGCTTAGTAGGGGGCAGCAACACCGGGGAGCTGTTTTTT. It yields the protein CASSLVGGSNTGELFF.

This chain joins TRBV7-9 and TRBJ2-5; 7 bases match TRBD1. Germline CDR1 reads SEHNR; CDR2 reads FQNEAQ (reference sequence). The V and J ends lost 5 bases and 5 bases, in that order; junction bases with no gene match: 8. The CDR3 has 14 residues. The CDR3 spells CASSTLTGRETQYF. CDR3 sequence (DNA): TGTGCCAGCAGCACCTTGACAGGGCGGGAGACCCAGTACTTC.